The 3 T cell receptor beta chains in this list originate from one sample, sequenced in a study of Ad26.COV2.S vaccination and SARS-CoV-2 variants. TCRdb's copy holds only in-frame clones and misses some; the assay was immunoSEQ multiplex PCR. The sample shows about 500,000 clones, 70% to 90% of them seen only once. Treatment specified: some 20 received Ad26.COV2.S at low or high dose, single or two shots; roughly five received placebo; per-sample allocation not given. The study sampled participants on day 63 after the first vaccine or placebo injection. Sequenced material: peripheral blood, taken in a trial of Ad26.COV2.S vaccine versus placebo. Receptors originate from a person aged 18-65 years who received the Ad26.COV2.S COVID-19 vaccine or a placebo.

CDR3 DNA: TGCGCCAGCAGCTTGGCCCAACTAGCGGGAGCTGCCACCGGGGAGCTGTTTTTT. Its translation: CASSLAQLAGAATGELFF. The V call is TRBV5-1, the J call TRBJ2-2; TRBD2 matches at 11 bases. The trim removed 0 bases at V and 4 bases at J, leaving 8 bases unmatched. This CDR3 contains 18 residues. Germline V gene sequence: CDR1 SGHRS, CDR2 YFSETQ.

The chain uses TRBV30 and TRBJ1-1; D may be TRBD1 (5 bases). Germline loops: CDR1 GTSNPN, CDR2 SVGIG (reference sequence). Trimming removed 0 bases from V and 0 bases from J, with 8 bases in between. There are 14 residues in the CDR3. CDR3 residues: CAWSVGTVNTEAFF. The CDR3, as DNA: TGTGCCTGGAGTGTTGGGACGGTGAACACTGAAGCTTTCTTT.

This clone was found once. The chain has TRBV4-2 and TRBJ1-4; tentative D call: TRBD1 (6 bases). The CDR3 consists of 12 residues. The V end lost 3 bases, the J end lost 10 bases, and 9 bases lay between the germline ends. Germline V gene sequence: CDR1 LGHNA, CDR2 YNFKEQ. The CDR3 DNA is TGTGCCAGCAGCCAGGCACAGGGAAAACTGTTTTTT. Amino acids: CASSQAQGKLFF.